One T cell receptor (beta chain) is described in this entry. Its antigen is unknown. Base qualities are not provided; no much larger clone lies one nucleotide away. This sample's time point label indicates: about 28 days (+/-7) after the second vaccine dose. The treatment or condition label of this sample denotes: meningococcal conjugate vaccine given as trial control. The vaccinee samples were drawn from two UK trials, COV001 and COV002, one of which was a single-blind randomized controlled phase 2/3 trial testing AZD1222 (ChAdOx1 nCoV-19) in healthy adults. Trial participant PBMC samples were collected at day 0 and day 28 after the second dose for TCRbeta chain sequencing. The CDR3 regions of human TCRbeta chains were analyzed by immunosequencing. Per the original workflow: Repertoire TCRs were checked for matches against a reference library of SARS-CoV-2-specific TCRs that had been generated using the MIRA antigen-specificity platform. Breadth meant the fraction of unique TCRs that were SARS-CoV-2-associated, whereas depth meant the fraction of total T cells that were SARS-CoV-2-associated. Using the MIRA data, each spike-specific TCR was assigned both to the spike region to which the TCR was reactive and to a CD4 or CD8 class. Log10-transformed breadth and depth values were compared by one-way ANOVA with Sidak's multiple comparisons tests. TCRdb retrieved this table from immuneACCESS and kept in-frame rearrangements only. Not all clones are present; in checked studies, unresolved V genes account for under half, and no reason is known for the remainder. Clone size and V and J calls were adopted from that table, with D and trimming inferred from the DNA. The sample data list roughly 72,000 clones, and approximately 88% of these were observed just once. 9% to 10% of the sample goes to the ten largest clones.

The record originates from a study of T cell responses to AZD1222 COVID-19 vaccine (TCRdb year 2021). About the investigation overall: A total of just over 230 trial participants underwent TCR sequencing, of whom more than 200 had received two doses of AZD1222 and 26 had received two doses of the MenACWY control vaccine. Trial participants were enrolled by age into subgroups of 18-55, 56-69 and 70-plus years, and around 140, 26 and 57 TCR-sequenced participants, respectively, were included in these subgroups.

From its cysteine to its phenylalanine, the CDR3 spans 13 amino acids. Only the CDR3 DNA stays, 39 bases, in frame from base 1. Trimming takes 8 bases off V and 0 bases off J; junction bases not matched to a gene: 6. CDR1 SQVTM and CDR2 ANQGSEA were looked up in the germline V gene. The investigation overall reported the following: Epitopes outside the regions mutated in the B.1.351 and B.1.1.7 variants were reportedly recognized by nearly half of the unique spike-specific TCRs. Most participants were white British and females outnumbered males, and the authors suggested that clonal diversity may have been underestimated. Conclusions about previously exposed vaccinees are limited because only 6 or 7 AZD1222 recipients were SARS-CoV-2 seropositive at baseline. The whole spike protein was spanned by vaccine-associated CD4 TCRs, and dominant responses were seen in regions 160-218 and 743-854. The 56-69-year group was small, and its depth increase did not reach significance, likely because of low power. Because no samples from the day 14 peak response were available, repertoires could be characterized only after the peak T cell response. A significant rise in spike-specific TCR breadth and depth was observed after two AZD1222 doses relative to day 0 and relative to MenACWY recipients.

This TCR came from an adult who received the MenACWY meningococcal vaccine as a control. The input for sequencing was peripheral blood, taken 28 days after the second dose of the MenACWY control vaccine. The sequence is built from TRBV29-1 and TRBJ1-1; 7 junctional bases match TRBD1. CDR3 protein: CSTGTAVNTEAFF. In nucleotides, the sequence is TGCAGCACTGGGACAGCGGTGAACACTGAAGCTTTCTTT.